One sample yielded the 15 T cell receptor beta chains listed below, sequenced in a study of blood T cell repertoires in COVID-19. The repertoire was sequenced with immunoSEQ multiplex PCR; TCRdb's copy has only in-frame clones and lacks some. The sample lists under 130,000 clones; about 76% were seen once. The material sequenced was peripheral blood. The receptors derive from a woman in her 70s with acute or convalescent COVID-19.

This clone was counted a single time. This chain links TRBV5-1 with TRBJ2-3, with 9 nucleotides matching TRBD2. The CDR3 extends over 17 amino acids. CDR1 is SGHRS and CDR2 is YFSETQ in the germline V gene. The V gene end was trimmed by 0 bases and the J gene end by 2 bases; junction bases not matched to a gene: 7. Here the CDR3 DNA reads TGCGCCAGCAGCTTGGCCCATGGCGGGGGGGCCACAGATACGCAGTATTTT. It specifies CASSLAHGGGATDTQYF. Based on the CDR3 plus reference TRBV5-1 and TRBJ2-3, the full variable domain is KAGVTQTPRYLIKTRGQQVTLSCSPISGHRSVSWYQQTPGQGLQFLFEYFSETQRNKGNFPGRFSGRQFSNSRSEMNVSTLELGDSALYLCASSLAHGGGATDTQYFGPGTRLTVL.

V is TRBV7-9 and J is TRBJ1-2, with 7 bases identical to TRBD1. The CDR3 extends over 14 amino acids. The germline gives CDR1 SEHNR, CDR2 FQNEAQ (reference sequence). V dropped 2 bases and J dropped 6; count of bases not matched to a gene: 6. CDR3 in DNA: TGTGCCAGCAGCTTAAACAGGGGACCTCATGGCTACACCTTC. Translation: CASSLNRGPHGYTF. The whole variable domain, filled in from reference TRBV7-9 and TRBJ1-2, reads DTGVSQNPRHKITKRGQNVTFRCDPISEHNRLYWYRQTLGQGPEFLTYFQNEAQLEKSRLLSDRFSAERPKGSFSTLEIQRTEQGDSAMYLCASSLNRGPHGYTFGSGTRLTVV.

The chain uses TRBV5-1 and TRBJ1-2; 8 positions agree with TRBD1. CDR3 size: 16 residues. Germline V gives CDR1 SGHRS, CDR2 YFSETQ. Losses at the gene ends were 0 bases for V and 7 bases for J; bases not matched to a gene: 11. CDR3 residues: CASSLGHQGAEGGYTF. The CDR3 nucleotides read TGCGCCAGCAGCTTGGGACACCAGGGGGCAGAGGGTGGCTACACCTTC.

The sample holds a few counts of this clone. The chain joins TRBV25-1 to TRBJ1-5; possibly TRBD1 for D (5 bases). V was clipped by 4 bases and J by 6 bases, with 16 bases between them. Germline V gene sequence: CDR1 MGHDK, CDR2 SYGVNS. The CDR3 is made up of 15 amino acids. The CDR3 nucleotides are TGTGCCAGCAGTGGGGGCCAGGGCGTTTCTCAGCCCCAGCATTTT. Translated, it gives CASSGGQGVSQPQHF.

In DNA form, the CDR3 reads TGTGCCAGCAGCGGGAGGTTCGGTGGGGGAACTGGGGGCTACACCTTC. Protein product: CASSGRFGGGTGGYTF. The chain employs TRBV5-6 and TRBJ1-2, with D possibly matching TRBD1 (5 bases). The CDR3 has 16 residues. V lost 4 bases, J lost 8 bases, and 24 bases lay in between. The germline CDR1 and CDR2 sequences are SGHDT and YYEEEE.

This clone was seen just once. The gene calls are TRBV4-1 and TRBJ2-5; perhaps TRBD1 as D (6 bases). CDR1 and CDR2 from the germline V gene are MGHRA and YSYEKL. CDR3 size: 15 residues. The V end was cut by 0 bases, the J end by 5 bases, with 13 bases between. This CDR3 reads CASSQEDSYSETQYF. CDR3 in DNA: TGCGCCAGCAGCCAAGAGGACAGTTACTCGGAGACCCAGTACTTC.

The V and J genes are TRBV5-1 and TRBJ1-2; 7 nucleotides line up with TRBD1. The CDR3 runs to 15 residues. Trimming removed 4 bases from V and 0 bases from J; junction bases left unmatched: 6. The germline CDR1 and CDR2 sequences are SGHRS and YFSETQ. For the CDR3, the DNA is TGCGCCAGCAGCGCGGGACAGTACTCTAACTATGGCTACACCTTC. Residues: CASSAGQYSNYGYTF. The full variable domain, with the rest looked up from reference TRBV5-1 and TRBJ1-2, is KAGVTQTPRYLIKTRGQQVTLSCSPISGHRSVSWYQQTPGQGLQFLFEYFSETQRNKGNFPGRFSGRQFSNSRSEMNVSTLELGDSALYLCASSAGQYSNYGYTFGSGTRLTVV.

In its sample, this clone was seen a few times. In DNA, the CDR3 is TGTGCCAGCAGTTTATCAGGACAGGGGACAGGGGAGCCCCAGCATTTT. Translation: CASSLSGQGTGEPQHF. The chain couples TRBV27 to TRBJ1-5; 10 bases line up with TRBD1. Germline loops: CDR1 MNHEY, CDR2 SMNVEV (reference sequence). CDR3 length equals 16 residues. Trimming cost V 0 bases and J 8 bases; bases outside gene matches: 7.

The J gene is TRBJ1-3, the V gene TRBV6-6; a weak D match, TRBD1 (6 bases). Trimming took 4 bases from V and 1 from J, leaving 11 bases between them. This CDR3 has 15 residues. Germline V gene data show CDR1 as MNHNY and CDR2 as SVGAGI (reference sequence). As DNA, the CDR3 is TGTGCCAGCAGTTTACAGGGTCGGTCTGGAAACACCATATATTTT. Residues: CASSLQGRSGNTIYF.

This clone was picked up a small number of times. Here the CDR3 DNA reads TGTGCCAGCAGCCCGGAGACAGGGCTAGTTAATGAAAAACTGTTTTTT. Translation: CASSPETGLVNEKLFF. J is TRBJ1-4 and V is TRBV28; 7 bases match TRBD1. Germline CDR1 and CDR2: MDHEN and SYDVKM. The ends lost 6 bases at V and 4 bases at J; junction bases unmatched: 11. This CDR3 contains 16 residues. The complete variable domain, with remaining parts taken from reference TRBV28 and TRBJ1-4, reads DVKVTQSSRYLVKRTGEKVFLECVQDMDHENMFWYRQDPGLGLRLIYFSYDVKMKEKGDIPEGYSVSREKKERFSLILESASTNQTSMYLCASSPETGLVNEKLFFGSGTQLSVL.

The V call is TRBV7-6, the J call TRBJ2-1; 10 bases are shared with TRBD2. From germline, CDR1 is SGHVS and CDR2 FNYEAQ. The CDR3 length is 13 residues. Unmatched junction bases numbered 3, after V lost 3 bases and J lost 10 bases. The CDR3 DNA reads TGTGCCAGCAGCTTTAGCGGGGGGTCGGAGCAGTTCTTC. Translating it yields CASSFSGGSEQFF.

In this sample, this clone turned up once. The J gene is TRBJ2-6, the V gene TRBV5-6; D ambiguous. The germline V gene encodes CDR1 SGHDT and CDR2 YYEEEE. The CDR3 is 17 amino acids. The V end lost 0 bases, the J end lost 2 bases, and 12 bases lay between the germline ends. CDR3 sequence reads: CASSLGPELAGANVLTF. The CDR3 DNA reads TGTGCCAGCAGCTTGGGCCCAGAGCTAGCTGGGGCCAACGTCCTGACTTTC.

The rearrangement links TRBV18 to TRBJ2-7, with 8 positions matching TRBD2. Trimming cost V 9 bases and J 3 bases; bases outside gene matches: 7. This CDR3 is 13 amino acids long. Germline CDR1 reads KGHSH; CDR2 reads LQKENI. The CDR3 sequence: CASTAGTSYEQYF. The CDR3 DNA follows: TGTGCCAGTACTGCAGGGACTAGCTACGAGCAGTACTTC. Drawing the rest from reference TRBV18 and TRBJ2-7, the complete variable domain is NAGVMQNPRHLVRRRGQEARLRCSPMKGHSHVYWYRQLPEEGLKFMVYLQKENIIDESGMPKERFSAEFPKEGPSILRIQQVVRGDSAAYFCASTAGTSYEQYFGPGTRLTVT.

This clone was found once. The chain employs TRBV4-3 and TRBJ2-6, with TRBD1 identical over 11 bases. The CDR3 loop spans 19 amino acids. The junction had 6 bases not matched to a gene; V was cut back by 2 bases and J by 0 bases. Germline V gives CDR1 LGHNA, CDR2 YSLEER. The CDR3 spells CASSQFGGTGGSGANVLTF. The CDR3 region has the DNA TGCGCCAGCAGCCAATTTGGGGGGACAGGGGGCTCTGGGGCCAACGTCCTGACTTTC.

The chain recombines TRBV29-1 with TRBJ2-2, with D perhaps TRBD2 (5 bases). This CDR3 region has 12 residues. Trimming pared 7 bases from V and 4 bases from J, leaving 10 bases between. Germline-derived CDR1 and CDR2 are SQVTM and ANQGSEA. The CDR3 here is CSGASPTGELFF. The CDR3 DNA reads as TGCAGCGGGGCTAGCCCCACCGGGGAGCTGTTTTTT.